This T cell receptor beta chain came from a study of blood T cell repertoires in COVID-19. Cohort allocation depended upon clinical history that participants reported. This clone was seen just once. The authors' processing: The authors estimated nucleated cell counts from reference gene primer amplification. Produced via immunoSEQ multiplex PCR; TCRdb's table is partial and in-frame only. That table is the source of V, J and clone size, and D and trimming were worked out from the DNA. The top ten clones hold roughly 4.3% of a sample with a few hundred thousand clones, 80% of them seen once. The V gene lost 2 bases and the J gene lost 3 bases, with 5 bases spanning the gap. This CDR3 comprises 13 residues. Germline CDR1 SGDLS, CDR2 YYNGEE.

This TCR derives from a man younger than 40 with acute COVID-19. Sample: PBMCs or T cells enriched from blood (not recorded which). The genes are TRBV9 and TRBJ2-2; D ambiguous. Written as DNA, the CDR3 is TGTGCCAGCAGCGTGTCCTACACCGGGGAGCTGTTTTTT. Translated, it gives CASSVSYTGELFF.